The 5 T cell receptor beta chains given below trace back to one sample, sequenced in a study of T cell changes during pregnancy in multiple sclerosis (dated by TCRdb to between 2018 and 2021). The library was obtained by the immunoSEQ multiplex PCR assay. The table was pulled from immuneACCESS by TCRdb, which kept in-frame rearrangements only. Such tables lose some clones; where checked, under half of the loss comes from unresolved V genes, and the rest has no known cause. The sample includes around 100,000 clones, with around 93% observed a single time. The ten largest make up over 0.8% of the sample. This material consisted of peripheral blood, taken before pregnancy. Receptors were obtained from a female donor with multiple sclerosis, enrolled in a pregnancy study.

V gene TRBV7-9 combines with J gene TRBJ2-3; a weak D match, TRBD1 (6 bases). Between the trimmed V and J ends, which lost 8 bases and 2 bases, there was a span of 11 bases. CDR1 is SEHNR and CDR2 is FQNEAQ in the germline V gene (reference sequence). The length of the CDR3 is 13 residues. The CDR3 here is CASGGQYTDTQYF. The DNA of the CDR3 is TGTGCCAGCGGCGGACAGTACACAGATACGCAGTATTTT.

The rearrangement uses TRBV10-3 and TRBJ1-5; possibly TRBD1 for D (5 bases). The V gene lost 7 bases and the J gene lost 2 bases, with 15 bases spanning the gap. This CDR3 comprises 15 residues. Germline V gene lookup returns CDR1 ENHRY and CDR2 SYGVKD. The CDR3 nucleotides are TGTGCCATCAATTCAGGGCCAGGTGGCAATCAGCCCCAGCATTTT. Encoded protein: CAINSGPGGNQPQHF.

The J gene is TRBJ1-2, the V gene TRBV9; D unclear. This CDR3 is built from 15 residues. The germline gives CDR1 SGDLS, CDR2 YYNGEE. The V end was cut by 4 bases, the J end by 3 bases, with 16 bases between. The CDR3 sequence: CASSPLRTADYGYTF. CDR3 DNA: TGTGCCAGCAGCCCCCTAAGAACTGCCGACTATGGCTACACCTTC. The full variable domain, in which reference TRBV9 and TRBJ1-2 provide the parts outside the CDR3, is DSGVTQTPKHLITATGQRVTLRCSPRSGDLSVYWYQQSLDQGLQFLIQYYNGEERAKGNILERFSAQQFPDLHSELNLSSLELGDSALYFCASSPLRTADYGYTFGSGTRLTVV.

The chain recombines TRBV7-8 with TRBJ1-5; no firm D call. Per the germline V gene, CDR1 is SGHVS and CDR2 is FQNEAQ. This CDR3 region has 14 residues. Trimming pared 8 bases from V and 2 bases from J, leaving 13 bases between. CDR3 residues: CASSLMTGNQPQHF. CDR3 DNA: TGTGCCAGCTCCTTAATGACTGGCAATCAGCCCCAGCATTTT.

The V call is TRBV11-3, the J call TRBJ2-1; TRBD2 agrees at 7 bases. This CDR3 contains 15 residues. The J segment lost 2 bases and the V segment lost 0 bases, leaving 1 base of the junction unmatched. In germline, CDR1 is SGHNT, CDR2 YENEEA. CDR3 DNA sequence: TGTGCCAGCAGCTTAGACAGCGGGACCTACAATGAGCAGTTCTTC. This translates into CASSLDSGTYNEQFF.